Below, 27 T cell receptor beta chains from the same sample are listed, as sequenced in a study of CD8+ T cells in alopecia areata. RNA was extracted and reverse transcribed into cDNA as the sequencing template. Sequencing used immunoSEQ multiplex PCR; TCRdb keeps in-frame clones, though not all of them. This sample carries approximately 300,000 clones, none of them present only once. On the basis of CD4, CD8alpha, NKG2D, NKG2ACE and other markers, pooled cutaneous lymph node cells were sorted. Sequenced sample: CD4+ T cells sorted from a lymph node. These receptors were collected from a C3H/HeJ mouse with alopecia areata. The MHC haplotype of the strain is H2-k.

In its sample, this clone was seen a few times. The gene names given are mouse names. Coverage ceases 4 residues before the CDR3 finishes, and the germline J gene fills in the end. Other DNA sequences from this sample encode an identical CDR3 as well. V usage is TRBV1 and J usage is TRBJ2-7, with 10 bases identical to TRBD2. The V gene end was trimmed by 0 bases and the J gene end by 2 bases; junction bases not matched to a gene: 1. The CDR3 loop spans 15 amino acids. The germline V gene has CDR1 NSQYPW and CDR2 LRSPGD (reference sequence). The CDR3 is CTCSADWGGAYEQYF. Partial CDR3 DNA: TGCACCTGCAGTGCAGACTGGGGGGGCGCCTAT.

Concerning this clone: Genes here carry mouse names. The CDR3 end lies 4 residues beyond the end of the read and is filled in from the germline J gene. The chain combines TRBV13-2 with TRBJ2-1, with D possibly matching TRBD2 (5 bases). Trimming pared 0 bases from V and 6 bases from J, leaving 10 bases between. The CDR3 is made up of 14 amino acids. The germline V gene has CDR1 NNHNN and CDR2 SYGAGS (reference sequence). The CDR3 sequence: CASGDAAGSAEQFF. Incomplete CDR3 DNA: TGTGCCAGCGGTGATGCGGCTGGGAGTGCT.

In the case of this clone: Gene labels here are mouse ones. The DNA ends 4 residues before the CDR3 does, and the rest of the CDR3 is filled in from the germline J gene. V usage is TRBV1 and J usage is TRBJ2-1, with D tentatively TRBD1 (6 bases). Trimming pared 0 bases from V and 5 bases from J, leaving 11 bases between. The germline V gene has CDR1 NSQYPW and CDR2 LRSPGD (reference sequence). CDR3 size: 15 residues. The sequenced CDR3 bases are TGCACCTGCAGTGCAGATCAGGGGACAAATGCT. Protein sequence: CTCSADQGTNA. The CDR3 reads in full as CTCSADQGTNAEQFF.

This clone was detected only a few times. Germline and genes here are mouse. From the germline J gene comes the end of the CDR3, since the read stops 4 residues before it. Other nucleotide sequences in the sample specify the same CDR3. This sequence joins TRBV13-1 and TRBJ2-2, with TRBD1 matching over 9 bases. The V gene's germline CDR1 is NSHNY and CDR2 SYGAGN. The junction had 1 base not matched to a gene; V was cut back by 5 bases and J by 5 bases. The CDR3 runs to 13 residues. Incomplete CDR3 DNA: TGTGCCAGCAGAGGGACAGGGACCGGG. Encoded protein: CASRGTGTG. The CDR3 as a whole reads CASRGTGTGQLYF.

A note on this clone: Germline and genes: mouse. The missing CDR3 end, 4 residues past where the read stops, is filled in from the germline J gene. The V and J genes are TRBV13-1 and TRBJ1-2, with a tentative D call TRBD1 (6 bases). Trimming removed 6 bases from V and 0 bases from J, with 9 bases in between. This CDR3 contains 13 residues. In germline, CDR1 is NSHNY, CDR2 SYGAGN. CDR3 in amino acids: CASKGTTNSDYTF. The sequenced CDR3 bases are TGTGCCAGCAAGGGGACAACAAACTCC.

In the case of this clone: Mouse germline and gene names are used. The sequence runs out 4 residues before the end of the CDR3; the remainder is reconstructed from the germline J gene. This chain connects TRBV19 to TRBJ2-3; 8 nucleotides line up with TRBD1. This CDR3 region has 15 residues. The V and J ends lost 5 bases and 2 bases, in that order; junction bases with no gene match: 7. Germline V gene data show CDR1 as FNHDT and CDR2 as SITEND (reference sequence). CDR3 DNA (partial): TGTGCCAGCAGGCCCGACAGGGGTTATGCAGAA. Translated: CASRPDRGYAE. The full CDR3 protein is CASRPDRGYAETLYF.

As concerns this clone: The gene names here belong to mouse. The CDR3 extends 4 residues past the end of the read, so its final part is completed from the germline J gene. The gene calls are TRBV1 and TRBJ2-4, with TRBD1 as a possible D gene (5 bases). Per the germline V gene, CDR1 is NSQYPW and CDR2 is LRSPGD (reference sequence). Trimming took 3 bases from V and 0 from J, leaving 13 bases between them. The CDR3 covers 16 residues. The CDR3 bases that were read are TGCACCTGCAGTGCCCAGGGTGCCCATAGTCAAAAC. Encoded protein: CTCSAQGAHSQN. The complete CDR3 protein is CTCSAQGAHSQNTLYF.

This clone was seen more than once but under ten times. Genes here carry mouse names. CDR3 residues: CASSETGAFYEQYF. The sequenced CDR3 bases are TGTGCCAGCAGTGAGACAGGAGCCTTCTAT. The J gene is TRBJ2-7, the V gene TRBV13-3, with D maybe TRBD1 (6 bases). The sequence runs out 4 residues before the end of the CDR3; the remainder is reconstructed from the germline J gene. This CDR3 has 14 residues. Trimming cost V 2 bases and J 3 bases, with 12 bases left between them. In germline, CDR1 is NNHDY, CDR2 SYVADS.

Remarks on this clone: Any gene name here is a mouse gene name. This chain's CDR3 is CASSEMGMYEQYF. The CDR3 DNA, read in part, is TGTGCCAGCAGTGAGATGGGGATGTAT. The rearrangement joins TRBV13-3 to TRBJ2-7; a weak D match, TRBD2 (5 bases). The missing CDR3 end, 4 residues past where the read stops, is filled in from the germline J gene. This CDR3 contains 13 residues. Germline V CDR1 and CDR2: NNHDY, SYVADS.

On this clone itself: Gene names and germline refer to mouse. The CDR3 region is CASRSGTGLYNSPLYF. CDR3 bases read: TGTGCCAGCAGATCCGGGACAGGCCTCTATAATTCGCCC. This chain connects TRBV19 to TRBJ1-6, with TRBD1 matching 8 bases. From the germline J gene comes the end of the CDR3, since the read stops 3 residues before it. TRBJ1-6 belongs to the ORF category, with a function that is uncertain. The germline V gene has CDR1 FNHDT and CDR2 SITEND (reference sequence). After removal of 5 bases from V and 3 bases from J, the junction contained 7 bases not matched to a gene. The CDR3 consists of 16 residues.

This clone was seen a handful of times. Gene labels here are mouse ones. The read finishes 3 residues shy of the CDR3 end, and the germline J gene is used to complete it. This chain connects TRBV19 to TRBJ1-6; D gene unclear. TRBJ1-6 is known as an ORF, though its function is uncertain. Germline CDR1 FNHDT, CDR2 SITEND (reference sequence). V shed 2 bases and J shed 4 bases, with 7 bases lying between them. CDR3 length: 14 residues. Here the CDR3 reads CASSIWDYNSPLYF. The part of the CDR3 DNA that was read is TGTGCCAGCAGTATCTGGGATTATAATTCGCCC.

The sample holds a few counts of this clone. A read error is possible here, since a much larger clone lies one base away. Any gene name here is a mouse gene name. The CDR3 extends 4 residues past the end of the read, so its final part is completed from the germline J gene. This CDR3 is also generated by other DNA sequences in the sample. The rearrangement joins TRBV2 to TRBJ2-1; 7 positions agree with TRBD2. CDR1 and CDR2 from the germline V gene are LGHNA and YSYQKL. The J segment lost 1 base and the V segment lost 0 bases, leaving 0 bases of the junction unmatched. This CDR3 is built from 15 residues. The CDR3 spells CASSQDGGNYAEQFF. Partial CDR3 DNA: TGTGCCAGCAGCCAAGATGGGGGGAACTATGCT.

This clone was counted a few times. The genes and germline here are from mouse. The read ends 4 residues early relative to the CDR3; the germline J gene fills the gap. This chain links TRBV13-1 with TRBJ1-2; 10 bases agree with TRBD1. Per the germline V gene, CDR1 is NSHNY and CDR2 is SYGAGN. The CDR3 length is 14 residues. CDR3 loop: CASSAGQGDSDYTF. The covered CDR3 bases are TGTGCCAGCAGTGCCGGACAGGGGGATTCC.

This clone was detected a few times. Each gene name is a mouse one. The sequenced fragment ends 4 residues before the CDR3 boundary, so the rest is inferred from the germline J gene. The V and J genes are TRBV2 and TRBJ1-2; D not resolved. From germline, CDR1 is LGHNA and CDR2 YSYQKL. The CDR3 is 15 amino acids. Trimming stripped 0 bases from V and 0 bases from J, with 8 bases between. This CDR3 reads CASSQERSANSDYTF. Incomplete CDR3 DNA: TGTGCCAGCAGCCAAGAAAGGTCCGCAAACTCC.

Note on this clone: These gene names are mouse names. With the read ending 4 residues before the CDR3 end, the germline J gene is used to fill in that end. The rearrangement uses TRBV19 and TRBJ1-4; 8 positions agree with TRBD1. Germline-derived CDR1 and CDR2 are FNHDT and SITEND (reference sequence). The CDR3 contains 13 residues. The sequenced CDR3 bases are TGTGCCAGCAGCCCCACAGGGGGCGAA. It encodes CASSPTGGE. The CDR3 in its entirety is CASSPTGGERLFF.

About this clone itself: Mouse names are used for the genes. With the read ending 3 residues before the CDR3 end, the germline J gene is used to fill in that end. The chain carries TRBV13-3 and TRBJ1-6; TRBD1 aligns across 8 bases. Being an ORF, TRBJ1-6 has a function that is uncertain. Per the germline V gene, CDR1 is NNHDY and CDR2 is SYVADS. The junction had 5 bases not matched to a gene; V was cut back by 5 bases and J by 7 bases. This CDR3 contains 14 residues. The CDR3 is CASRGQGSNSPLYF. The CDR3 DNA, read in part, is TGTGCCAGCAGAGGACAGGGAAGCAATTCGCCC.

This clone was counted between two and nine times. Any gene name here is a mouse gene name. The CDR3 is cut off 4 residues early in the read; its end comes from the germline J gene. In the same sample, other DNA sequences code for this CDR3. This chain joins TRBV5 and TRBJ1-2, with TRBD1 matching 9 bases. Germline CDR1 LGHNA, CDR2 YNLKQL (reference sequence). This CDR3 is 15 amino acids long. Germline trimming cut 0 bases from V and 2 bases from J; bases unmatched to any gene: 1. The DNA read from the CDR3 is TGTGCCAGCAGCCAAGAGACAGGGGGGAACTCC. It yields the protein CASSQETGGNS. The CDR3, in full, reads CASSQETGGNSDYTF.

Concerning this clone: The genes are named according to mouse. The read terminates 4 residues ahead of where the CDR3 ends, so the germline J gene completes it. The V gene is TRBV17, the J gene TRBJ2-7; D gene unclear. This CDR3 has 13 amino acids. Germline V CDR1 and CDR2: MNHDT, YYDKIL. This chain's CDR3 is CASSRDRRNEQYF. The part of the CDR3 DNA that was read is TGTGCTAGCAGTAGAGACCGCAGAAAT. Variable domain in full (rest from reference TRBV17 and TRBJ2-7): DTTVKQNPRYKLARVGKPVNLICSQTMNHDTMYWYQKKPNQAPKLLLFYYDKILNREADTFEKFQSSRPNNSFCSLYIGSAGLEYSAMYLCASSRDRRNEQYFGPGTRLTVL.

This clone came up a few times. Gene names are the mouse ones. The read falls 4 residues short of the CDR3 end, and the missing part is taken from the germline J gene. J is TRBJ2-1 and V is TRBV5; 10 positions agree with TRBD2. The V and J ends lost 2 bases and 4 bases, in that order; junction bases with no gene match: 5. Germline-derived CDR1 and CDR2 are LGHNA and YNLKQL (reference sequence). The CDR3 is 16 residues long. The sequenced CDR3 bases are TGTGCCAGCAGCCAACAACACTGGGGGGGATATGCT. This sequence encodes CASSQQHWGGYA. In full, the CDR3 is CASSQQHWGGYAEQFF.

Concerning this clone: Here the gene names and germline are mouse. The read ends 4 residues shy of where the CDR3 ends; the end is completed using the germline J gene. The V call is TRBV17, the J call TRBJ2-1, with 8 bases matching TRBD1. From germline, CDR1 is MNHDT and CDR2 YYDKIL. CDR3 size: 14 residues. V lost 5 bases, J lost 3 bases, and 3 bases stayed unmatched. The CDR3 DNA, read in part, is TGTGCTAGCAGTTCCGACAGGGGCTATGCT. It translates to CASSSDRGYA. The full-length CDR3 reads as CASSSDRGYAEQFF.

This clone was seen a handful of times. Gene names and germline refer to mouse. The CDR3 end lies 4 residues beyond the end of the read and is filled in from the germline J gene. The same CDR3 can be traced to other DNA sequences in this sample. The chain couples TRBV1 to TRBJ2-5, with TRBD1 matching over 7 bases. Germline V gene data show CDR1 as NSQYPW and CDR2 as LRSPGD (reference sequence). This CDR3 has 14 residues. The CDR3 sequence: CTCSAVQGKDTQYF. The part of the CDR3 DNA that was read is TGCACCTGCAGTGCAGTACAGGGGAAAGAC.

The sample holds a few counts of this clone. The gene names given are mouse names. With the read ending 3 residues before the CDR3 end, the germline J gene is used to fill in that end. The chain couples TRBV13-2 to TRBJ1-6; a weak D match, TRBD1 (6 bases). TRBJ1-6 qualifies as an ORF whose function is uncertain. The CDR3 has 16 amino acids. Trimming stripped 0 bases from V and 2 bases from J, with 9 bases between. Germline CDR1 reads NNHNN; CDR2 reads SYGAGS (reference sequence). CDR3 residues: CASGDEGQAYNSPLYF. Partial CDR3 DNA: TGTGCCAGCGGTGATGAGGGACAAGCCTATAATTCGCCC.

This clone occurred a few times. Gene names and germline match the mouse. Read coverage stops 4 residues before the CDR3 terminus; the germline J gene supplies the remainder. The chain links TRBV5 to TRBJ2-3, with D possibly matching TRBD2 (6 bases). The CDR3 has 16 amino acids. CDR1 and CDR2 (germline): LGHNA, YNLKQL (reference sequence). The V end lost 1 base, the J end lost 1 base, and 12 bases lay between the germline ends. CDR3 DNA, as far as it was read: TGTGCCAGCAGCCAAGCGGGGGGAAGGGGTGCAGAA. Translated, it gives CASSQAGGRGAE. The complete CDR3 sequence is CASSQAGGRGAETLYF.

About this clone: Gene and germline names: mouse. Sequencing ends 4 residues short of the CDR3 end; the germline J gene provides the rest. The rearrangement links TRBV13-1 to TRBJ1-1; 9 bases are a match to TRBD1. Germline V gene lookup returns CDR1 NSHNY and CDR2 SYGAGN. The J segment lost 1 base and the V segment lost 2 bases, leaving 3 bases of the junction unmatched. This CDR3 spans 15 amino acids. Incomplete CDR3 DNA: TGTGCCAGCAGTGAAGGACAGGGGAAAAACACA. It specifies CASSEGQGKNT. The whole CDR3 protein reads CASSEGQGKNTEVFF.

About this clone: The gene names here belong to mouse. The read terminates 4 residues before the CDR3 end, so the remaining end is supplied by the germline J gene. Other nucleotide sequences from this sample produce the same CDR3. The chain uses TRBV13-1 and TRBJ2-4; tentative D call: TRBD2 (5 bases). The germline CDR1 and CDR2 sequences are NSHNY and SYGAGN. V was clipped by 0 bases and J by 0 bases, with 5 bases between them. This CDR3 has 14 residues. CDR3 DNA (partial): TGTGCCAGCAGTGATGTGGGGAGTCAAAAC. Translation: CASSDVGSQN. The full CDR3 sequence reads CASSDVGSQNTLYF.

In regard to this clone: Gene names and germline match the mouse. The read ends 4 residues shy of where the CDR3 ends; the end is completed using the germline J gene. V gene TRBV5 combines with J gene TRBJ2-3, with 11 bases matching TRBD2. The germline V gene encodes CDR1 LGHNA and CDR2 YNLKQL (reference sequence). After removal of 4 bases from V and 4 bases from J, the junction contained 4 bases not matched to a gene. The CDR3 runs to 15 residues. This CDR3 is CASSLGLGGTETLYF. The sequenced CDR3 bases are TGTGCCAGCAGCCTCGGACTGGGGGGAACAGAA.

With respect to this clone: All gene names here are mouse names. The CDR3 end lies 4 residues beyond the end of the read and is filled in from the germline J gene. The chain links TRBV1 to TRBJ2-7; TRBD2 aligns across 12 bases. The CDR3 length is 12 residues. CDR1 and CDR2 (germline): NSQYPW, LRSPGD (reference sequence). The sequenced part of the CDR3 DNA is TGCACCGCGACTGGGGGGGCGGAT. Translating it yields CTATGGAD. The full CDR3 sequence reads CTATGGADEQYF.